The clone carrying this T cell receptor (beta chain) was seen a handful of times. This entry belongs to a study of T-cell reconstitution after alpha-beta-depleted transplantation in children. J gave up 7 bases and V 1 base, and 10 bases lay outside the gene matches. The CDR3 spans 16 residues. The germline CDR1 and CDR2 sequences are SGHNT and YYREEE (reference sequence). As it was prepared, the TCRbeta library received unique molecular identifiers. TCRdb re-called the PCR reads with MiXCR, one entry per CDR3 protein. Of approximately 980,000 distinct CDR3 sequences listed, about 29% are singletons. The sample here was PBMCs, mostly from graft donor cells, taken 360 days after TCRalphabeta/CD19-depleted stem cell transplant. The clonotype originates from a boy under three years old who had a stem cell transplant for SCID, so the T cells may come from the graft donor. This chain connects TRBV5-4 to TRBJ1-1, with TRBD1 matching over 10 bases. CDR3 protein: CASSLKWPGQGLEAFF. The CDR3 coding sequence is TGTGCCAGCAGCTTGAAGTGGCCGGGACAGGGGCTTGAAGCTTTCTTT.